This T cell receptor beta chain was recovered during a study of blood T cell repertoires in COVID-19. In the study overall: Samples came from the United States, Italy and Spain, spanning acute and convalescent COVID-19.

CDR1 and CDR2 (germline): MDHEN, SYDVKM. Trimming took off 2 bases at V and 4 bases at J, with 14 bases between the two ends. The CDR3 contains 15 residues. Sequencing was performed with immunoSEQ multiplex PCR; in TCRdb, only in-frame clones are kept and a portion is missing. Altogether around 75,000 clones are present, 75% to 90% being singletons, with the ten largest covering about 2.7%. The chain has TRBV28 and TRBJ1-2; possibly TRBD1 for D (6 bases). The sequence was collected from a human donor in a cohort sampled during active COVID-19. The sequencing sample was made of peripheral blood. CDR3 nucleotides: TGTGCCAGCAGTTTACCCGTAGGGGGTGGCTATGGCTACACCTTC. Protein: CASSLPVGGGYGYTF.